The 7 T cell receptor beta chains below come from one sample, sequenced in a study of CD8+ T cells in alopecia areata. Documented treatment: oral pan-JAK inhibitor, 5-10 mg twice daily. Extraction and reverse transcription of RNA yielded cDNA as the sequencing template. Using immunoSEQ multiplex PCR, the repertoire was profiled, and TCRdb retains in-frame clones only, with some absent. This table holds fewer than 250,000 clones, around two fifths found once. This sample comprised CD4+ T cells sorted from blood, obtained between weeks 30 and 35, from a patient treated with tofacitinib. The receptors come from a human donor with alopecia areata.

The rearrangement links TRBV29-1 to TRBJ2-1; 8 nucleotides line up with TRBD2. CDR3 size: 14 residues. Germline CDR1 is SQVTM and CDR2 is ANQGSEA. J gave up 6 bases and V 4 bases, and 8 bases lay outside the gene matches. CDR3 residues: CSVGTGGPVNEQFF. Written as DNA, the CDR3 is TGCAGCGTTGGTACGGGGGGGCCGGTCAATGAGCAGTTCTTC.

This chain links TRBV27 with TRBJ1-1; TRBD1 matches at 8 bases. J lost 2 bases, V lost 7 bases, and 3 bases had no gene match. The CDR3 length is 13 residues. The V gene's germline CDR1 is MNHEY and CDR2 SMNVEV (reference sequence). CDR3 nucleotide sequence: TGTGCCAGCATAGGACAGGGCAACACTGAAGCTTTCTTT. This sequence encodes CASIGQGNTEAFF.

The chain combines TRBV7-9 with TRBJ2-7; TRBD1 agrees at 8 bases. The CDR3 sequence is 13 residues long. V was clipped by 10 bases and J by 4 bases; unmatched bases: 9. Germline CDR1 is SEHNR and CDR2 is FQNEAQ (reference sequence). DNA of the CDR3: TGTGCCACCGAGGACAGGGCGGCGTACGAGCAGTACTTC. Translated: CATEDRAAYEQYF.

This clone was counted between two and nine times. CDR3 DNA sequence: TGTGCCAGTAACCCCGGGTCGGGTAGCGGCAATGAGCAGTTCTTC. Translation gives CASNPGSGSGNEQFF. The J gene is TRBJ2-1, the V gene TRBV19, with a possible D match to TRBD2 (6 bases). The CDR3 length is 15 residues. Germline V lookup: CDR1 LNHDA, CDR2 SQIVND (reference sequence). V lost 7 bases to trimming and J lost 6 bases, with 19 bases between them. Variable domain in full (rest from reference TRBV19 and TRBJ2-1): DGGITQSPKYLFRKEGQNVTLSCEQNLNHDAMYWYRQDPGQGLRLIYYSQIVNDFQKGDIAEGYSVSREKKESFPLTVTSAQKNPTAFYLCASNPGSGSGNEQFFGPGTRLTVL.

This clone turned up a few times. The chain has TRBV28 and TRBJ1-6; the D gene is possibly TRBD1 (5 bases). The V gene lost 8 bases and the J gene lost 7 bases, with 12 bases spanning the gap. This CDR3 comprises 13 residues. Germline values: CDR1 MDHEN, CDR2 SYDVKM. The CDR3 nucleotides read TGTGCCAGCGGCCTCAGGGAGAATTCACCCCTCCACTTT. Protein sequence: CASGLRENSPLHF.

This rearrangement joins TRBV5-6 to TRBJ2-7, with D unresolved. Between the trimmed V and J ends, which lost 0 bases and 7 bases, there was a span of 8 bases. The CDR3 has 12 amino acids. Germline V CDR1 and CDR2: SGHDT, YYEEEE. The CDR3 region is CASSLALLEQYF. CDR3 sequence (DNA): TGTGCCAGCAGCTTGGCCCTGTTGGAGCAGTACTTC.

The chain uses TRBV12-5 and TRBJ2-1; D is perhaps TRBD1 (8 bases). This CDR3 spans 20 amino acids. Germline lookup yields CDR1 LGHNT and CDR2 FRNRAP. V was shortened by 4 bases and J by 4 bases, with 29 bases between the two germline ends. CDR3 in amino acids: CASGSPPGQGSGGAYNEQFF. In DNA form, the CDR3 reads TGTGCTAGTGGTTCGCCCCCCGGACAGGGTTCGGGAGGAGCTTACAATGAGCAGTTCTTC.